This TCR beta chain derives from a study of T cells in Graves' hyperthyroidism and ophthalmopathy. Whole-study context: Any treatment followed the collection of peripheral blood at initial diagnosis.

This clonotype came up a few times. It was RNA transcripts that yielded the amplified TCR beta CDR3 regions. In the first-round RT-PCR of the TCR CDR3, the HTBI primer set was used. TCRdb re-derived calls from the multiplex PCR reads in MiXCR, one entry per CDR3 protein. The sample contains about 700,000 distinct CDR3 sequences, approximately 14% of which appear only once. Any patient presenting with uncontrolled infection, other autoimmune disease, pregnancy or lactation was left out. V lost 7 bases, J lost 1 base, and 19 bases lay in between. The germline CDR1 and CDR2 sequences are MGHRA and YSYEKL. The CDR3 has 16 amino acids.

The sequenced sample was blood. This clonotype originated in a young woman with Graves' hyperthyroidism. The chain carries TRBV4-1 and TRBJ1-1; no definite D call. The DNA of the CDR3 is TGCGCCAGCAAATGGACGGCCGCTCTCACGAACACTGAAGCTTTCTTT. The encoded protein is CASKWTAALTNTEAFF.